This T cell receptor beta chain was sequenced for a study of blood T cells in healthy people across ages. As regards this clonotype: The antigen is not known.

The study, taken as a whole, reports: Percentage of naive T cells showed a strong correlation with TCR beta diversity. Older age coincided with a roughly linear decline in TCR beta diversity per million T cells.

Sample-barcoded 5' priming and a J-beta primer mix drove a second PCR of roughly 7 to 11 cycles. TCRdb reprocessed the 5' RACE reads with MiXCR, giving one entry per CDR3 protein. The data show about 1.4 million distinct CDR3 sequences, with roughly 60% seen just once and roughly 7% held by the top ten. Trimming at V came to 1 base and at J to 1 base, leaving 2 bases not matched to a gene. CDR3 length equals 14 residues. The germline gives CDR1 DFQATT, CDR2 SNEGSKA (reference sequence). The sequence was obtained from a man aged 18 to 30 in good health. Input material: blood. The chain is built from TRBV20-1 and TRBJ2-3; 7 bases are shared with TRBD2. This CDR3 is CSARASGGTDTQYF. CDR3 DNA: TGCAGTGCTAGAGCTAGCGGCGGCACAGATACGCAGTATTTT.